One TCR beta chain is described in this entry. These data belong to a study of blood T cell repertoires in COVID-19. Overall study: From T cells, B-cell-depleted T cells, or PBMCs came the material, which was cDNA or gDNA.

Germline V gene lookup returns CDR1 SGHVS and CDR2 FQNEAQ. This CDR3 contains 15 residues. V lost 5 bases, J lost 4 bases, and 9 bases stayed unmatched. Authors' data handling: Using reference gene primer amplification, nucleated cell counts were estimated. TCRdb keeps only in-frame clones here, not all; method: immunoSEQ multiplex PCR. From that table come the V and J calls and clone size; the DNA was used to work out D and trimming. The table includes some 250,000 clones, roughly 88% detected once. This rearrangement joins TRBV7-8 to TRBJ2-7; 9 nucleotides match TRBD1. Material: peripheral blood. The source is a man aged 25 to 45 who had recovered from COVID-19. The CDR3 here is CASSIGTGTSYEQYF. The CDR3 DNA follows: TGTGCCAGCAGCATAGGGACAGGGACTTCGTACGAGCAGTACTTC.